The entry that follows covers one T cell receptor beta chain sequence. Its target is not known. Germline values: CDR1 MDHEN, CDR2 SYDVKM. This CDR3 has 14 amino acids. Trimming took off 5 bases at V and 5 bases at J, with 13 bases between the two ends. The study ran its PCR with 60 Vbeta and 13 Jbeta primers. The table came from immunoSEQ multiplex PCR; TCRdb's copy has only in-frame clones and leaves some out. The specimen's table records over 100,000 clones. The sample belongs to a study of cytomegalovirus exposure and HLA in healthy donors. Overall study results and limits: Later analysis indicated greater clonal expansion among HLA-associated TCR beta chains than among equally common other chains. Altogether, some 160 TCR beta chains were recorded as cytomegalovirus-associated. Analyses of presence and absence presupposed an approximately uniform sequencing depth across donors.

Sample: PBMCs. The TCR originated in a man in his forties in good health and CMV-seropositive. The chain joins TRBV28 to TRBJ1-5; perhaps TRBD1 as D (5 bases). The CDR3 DNA follows: TGTGCCAGCAGTCCCAGGGAGGCGGATCAGCCCCAGCATTTT. Translation: CASSPREADQPQHF.